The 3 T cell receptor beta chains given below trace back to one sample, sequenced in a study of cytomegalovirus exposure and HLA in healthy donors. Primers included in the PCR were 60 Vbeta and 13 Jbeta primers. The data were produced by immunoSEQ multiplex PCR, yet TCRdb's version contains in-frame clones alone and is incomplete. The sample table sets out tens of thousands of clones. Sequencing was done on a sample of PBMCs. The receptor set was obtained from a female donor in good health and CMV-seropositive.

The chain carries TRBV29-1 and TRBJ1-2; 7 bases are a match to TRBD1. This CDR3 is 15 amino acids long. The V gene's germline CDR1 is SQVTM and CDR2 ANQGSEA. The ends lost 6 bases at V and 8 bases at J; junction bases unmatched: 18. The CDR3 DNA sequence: TGCAGCGTCGGACAAAAGACAGGGTCAGTAATAGGCTACACCTTC. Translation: CSVGQKTGSVIGYTF.

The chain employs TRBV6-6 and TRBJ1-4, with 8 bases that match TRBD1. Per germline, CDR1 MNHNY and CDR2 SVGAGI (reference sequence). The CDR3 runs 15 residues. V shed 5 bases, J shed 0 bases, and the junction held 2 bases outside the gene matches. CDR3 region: CASSGTGSTNEKLFF. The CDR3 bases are TGTGCCAGCAGTGGGACAGGTTCAACTAATGAAAAACTGTTTTTT.

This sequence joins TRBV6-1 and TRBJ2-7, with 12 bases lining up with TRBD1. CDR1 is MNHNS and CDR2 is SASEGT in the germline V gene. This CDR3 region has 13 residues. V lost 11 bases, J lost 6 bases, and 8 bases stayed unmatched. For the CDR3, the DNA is TGTGCCCCCTCCGGGACAGGGGGCACCGAGCAGTACTTC. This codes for CAPSGTGGTEQYF.